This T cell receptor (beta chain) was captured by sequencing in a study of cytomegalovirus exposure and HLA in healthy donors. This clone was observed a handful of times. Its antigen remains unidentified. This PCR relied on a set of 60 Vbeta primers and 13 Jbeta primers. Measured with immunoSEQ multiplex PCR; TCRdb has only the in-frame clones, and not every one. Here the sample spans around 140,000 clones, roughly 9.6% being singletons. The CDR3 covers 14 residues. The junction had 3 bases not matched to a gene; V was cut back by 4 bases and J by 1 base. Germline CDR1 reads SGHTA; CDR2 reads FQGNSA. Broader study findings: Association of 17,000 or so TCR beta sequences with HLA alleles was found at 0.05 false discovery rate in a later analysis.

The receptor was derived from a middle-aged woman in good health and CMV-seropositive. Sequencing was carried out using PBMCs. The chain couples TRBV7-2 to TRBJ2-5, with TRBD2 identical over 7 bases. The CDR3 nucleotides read TGTGCCAGCAGCTCCCAGCGGGGCCAAGAGACCCAGTACTTC. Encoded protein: CASSSQRGQETQYF.